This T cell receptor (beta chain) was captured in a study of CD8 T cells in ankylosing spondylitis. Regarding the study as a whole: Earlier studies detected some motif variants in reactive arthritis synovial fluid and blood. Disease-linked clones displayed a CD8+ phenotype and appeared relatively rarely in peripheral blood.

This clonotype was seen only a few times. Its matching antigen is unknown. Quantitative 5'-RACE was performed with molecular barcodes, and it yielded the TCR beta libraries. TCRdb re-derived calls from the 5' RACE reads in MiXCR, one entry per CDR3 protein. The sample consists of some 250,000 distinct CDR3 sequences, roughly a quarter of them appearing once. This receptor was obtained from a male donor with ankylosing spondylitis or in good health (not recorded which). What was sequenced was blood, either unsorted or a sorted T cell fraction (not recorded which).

The CDR3 reads CSASGTLAGKNTGELFF. CDR3 DNA: TGCAGTGCTAGTGGAACCCTAGCGGGGAAGAACACCGGGGAGCTGTTTTTT. The V gene is TRBV20-1, the J gene TRBJ2-2; TRBD2 agrees at 9 bases. The germline CDR1 and CDR2 sequences are DFQATT and SNEGSKA (reference sequence). Germline trimming cut 3 bases from V and 1 base from J; bases unmatched to any gene: 9. This CDR3 comprises 17 residues.